The present entry profiles one TCR beta chain with its context. Its antigen is still unknown. CDR3 size: 15 residues. CDR1 MNHEY and CDR2 SVGAGI come from the germline V gene. V dropped 4 bases and J dropped 2 bases, with 14 bases sitting between them. An Oncomine TCR Beta short-read assay was used to sequence the DNA from cultured CD4+ T cells. One entry per CDR3 protein, called by TCRdb with MiXCR from the PCR reads. The sample yields several thousand distinct CDR3 sequences, roughly three fifths seen once. This entry is derived from a study of vaccination and CD4 T cells after COVID-19. Treatment reported: approximately 9-day PBMC culture with coronavirus spike peptide pools or control peptides (ViraFEST assay).

This sequence joins TRBV6-5 and TRBJ1-2; a possible D gene is TRBD1 (5 bases). The TCR originated in a human donor with COVID-19. The source was cultured CD4+ T cells from blood, collected after SARS-CoV-2 vaccination. CDR3 protein: CASSSTGTANYGYTF. In DNA form, the CDR3 reads TGTGCCAGCAGTTCAACCGGGACGGCAAACTATGGCTACACCTTC.